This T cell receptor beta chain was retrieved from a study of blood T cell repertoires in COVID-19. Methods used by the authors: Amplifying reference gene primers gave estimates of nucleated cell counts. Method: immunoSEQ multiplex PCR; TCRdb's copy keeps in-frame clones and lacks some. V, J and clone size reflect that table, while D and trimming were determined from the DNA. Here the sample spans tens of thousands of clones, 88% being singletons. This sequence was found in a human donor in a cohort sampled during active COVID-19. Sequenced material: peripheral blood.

CDR3 coding DNA: TGTGCCAGTAGTAGCGACAGTGGCAATCAGCCCCAGCATTTT. Protein: CASSSDSGNQPQHF. J is TRBJ1-5 and V is TRBV19; the D gene is possibly TRBD1 (5 bases). The CDR3 length is 14 residues. Germline CDR1 LNHDA, CDR2 SQIVND (reference sequence). V lost 4 bases and J lost 2, with 9 bases in between.